A selection of T cell receptor beta chains follows, all from one sample in a study of OX40 agonist ivuxolimab in advanced cancers. The table came from immunoSEQ multiplex PCR; TCRdb's copy has only in-frame clones and leaves some out. The sample holds fewer than 55,000 clones; just under 90% are singletons and the top ten take 10%. Sequences were derived from CD4+ or CD8+ T cells sorted from blood, sampled in a trial of the OX40 agonist ivuxolimab. The receptors stem from an adult with an advanced solid tumor such as melanoma, head and neck, liver or kidney cancer. The CDR3 runs from the conserved cysteine through the conserved F or W. The order of the fields is CDR3 length, clone size, D gene, V gene, J gene, CDR3 protein, CDR3 DNA. The D gene is left open where the match is weak. Size is omitted from some rows. Given values are once, few, many or a class for expanded clones.

>14|NA|TRBD2|TRBV5-6|TRBJ2-1
CASRKLAGGDEQFF
TGTGCCAGCAGGAAACTAGCGGGAGGGGATGAGCAGTTCTTC
>15|NA|NA|TRBV9|TRBJ2-3
CASSVEGTSTDTQYF
TGTGCCAGCAGCGTAGAAGGTACTAGCACAGATACGCAGTATTTT
>15|NA|NA|TRBV7-9|TRBJ2-3
CASSVGPKSTDTQYF
TGTGCCAGCAGCGTGGGACCTAAAAGCACAGATACGCAGTATTTT
>16|NA|NA|TRBV7-9|TRBJ2-7
CASSPSDLGLTYEQYF
TGTGCCAGCAGCCCCAGCGATTTGGGCCTGACCTACGAGCAGTACTTC
>14|NA|TRBD1|TRBV7-3|TRBJ1-2
CASSLGTGGDGYTF
TGTGCCAGCAGCCTAGGGACAGGGGGAGATGGCTACACCTTC
>11|NA|NA|TRBV14|TRBJ1-4
CASSLGAELFF
TGTGCCAGCAGCCTGGGGGCTGAACTGTTTTTT
>13|NA|NA|TRBV5-6|TRBJ2-5
CASSTYSEETQYF
TGTGCCAGCAGCACATACTCGGAAGAGACCCAGTACTTC
>17|NA|NA|TRBV21-1|TRBJ1-5
CASPPGTGGTGDQPQHF
TGTGCCAGCCCCCCAGGGACCGGCGGGACAGGGGATCAGCCCCAGCATTTT
>16|few|NA|TRBV28|TRBJ2-6
CASSLLRDSGANVLTF
TGTGCCAGCAGTTTGCTCAGGGACTCTGGGGCCAACGTCCTGACTTTC
>13|NA|NA|TRBV18|TRBJ1-5
CASSDYSGQPQHF
TGTGCCAGCTCAGACTACTCAGGTCAGCCCCAGCATTTT
>13|NA|NA|TRBV5-1|TRBJ2-1
CASNSGTYNEQFF
TGCGCCAGCAATTCGGGAACCTACAATGAGCAGTTCTTC
>16|NA|NA|TRBV7-9|TRBJ1-5
CASSLEGRGSNQPQHF
TGTGCCAGCAGCTTAGAGGGTAGGGGTAGCAATCAGCCCCAGCATTTT
>18|NA|NA|TRBV5-8|TRBJ1-5
CASTEFDGGLYSNQPQHF
TGTGCCAGCACCGAATTCGACGGGGGCCTATATAGCAATCAGCCCCAGCATTTT
>14|NA|NA|TRBV9|TRBJ1-1
CASSVGHQNTEAFF
TGTGCCAGCAGCGTGGGTCATCAGAACACTGAAGCTTTCTTT
>15|NA|TRBD1|TRBV7-2|TRBJ2-2
CASSTGTGNTGELFF
TGTGCCAGCAGTACCGGGACAGGGAACACCGGGGAGCTGTTTTTT
>15|NA|NA|TRBV29-1|TRBJ1-2
CSVVGPAELVYGYTF
TGCAGCGTTGTGGGACCCGCAGAATTAGTCTATGGCTACACCTTC
>15|NA|NA|TRBV27|TRBJ2-1
CASSAYSSSYNEQFF
TGTGCCAGCAGTGCGTACTCAAGCTCCTACAATGAGCAGTTCTTC
>14|NA|NA|TRBV19|TRBJ2-7
CASRIGQSSYEQYF
TGTGCCAGTAGAATCGGACAGAGCTCCTACGAGCAGTACTTC
>15|NA|NA|TRBV15|TRBJ1-5
CATSRDRGYNQPQHF
TGTGCCACCAGCAGAGATCGGGGATACAATCAGCCCCAGCATTTT
>13|NA|NA|TRBV9|TRBJ1-2
CASSPTASYGYTF
TGTGCCAGCAGCCCTACAGCATCCTATGGCTACACCTTC
>16|NA|NA|TRBV19|TRBJ1-3
CASSGGLLSSGNTIYF
TGTGCCAGTAGTGGGGGACTGCTGAGCTCTGGAAACACCATATATTTT
>13|NA|NA|TRBV7-9|TRBJ1-1
CASSGDTNTEAFF
TGTGCCAGCAGCGGGGACACCAACACTGAAGCTTTCTTT
>13|once|NA|TRBV6-5|TRBJ2-2
CASSYGGTGELFF
TGTGCCAGCAGTTACGGGGGAACCGGGGAGCTGTTTTTT
>14|once|NA|TRBV4-1|TRBJ2-7
CASSQPADLYEQYF
TGCGCCAGCAGCCAGCCAGCGGACCTCTACGAGCAGTACTTC
>13|NA|NA|TRBV6-5|TRBJ2-5
CASNRPGEETQYF
TGTGCCAGCAACCGCCCGGGAGAAGAGACCCAGTACTTC
>14|NA|NA|TRBV5-5|TRBJ1-2
CASSSARVDYGYTF
TGTGCCAGCAGCTCTGCCCGGGTGGACTATGGCTACACCTTC
>15|NA|TRBD1|TRBV11-1|TRBJ2-7
CASSFDRGLYYEQYF
TGTGCCAGCAGCTTCGACAGGGGGCTTTACTACGAGCAGTACTTC
>15|few|NA|TRBV7-2|TRBJ2-7
CASSPLGLSSYEQYF
TGTGCCAGCAGCCCCCTCGGGCTAAGCTCCTACGAGCAGTACTTC
>15|NA|NA|TRBV27|TRBJ2-7
CASSMIRDLGSEQYF
TGTGCCAGCAGTATGATCCGGGACCTGGGATCCGAGCAGTACTTC
>14|NA|TRBD2|TRBV6-4|TRBJ2-1
CASSSGLENNEQFF
TGTGCCAGCAGCTCGGGACTAGAGAACAATGAGCAGTTCTTC
>16|NA|NA|TRBV5-6|TRBJ2-1
CASTPGTTLSYNEQFF
TGTGCCAGCACCCCGGGGACGACTTTGTCCTACAATGAGCAGTTCTTC
>15|NA|TRBD2|TRBV5-5|TRBJ2-1
CASSLGSSGFNEQFF
TGTGCCAGCAGCTTGGGATCTAGCGGATTCAATGAGCAGTTCTTC
>15|NA|NA|TRBV6-5|TRBJ1-1
CASMTGLRPGTEAFF
TGTGCCAGCATGACGGGGCTCCGTCCGGGCACTGAAGCTTTCTTT
>15|NA|TRBD2|TRBV7-8|TRBJ2-5
CASSSERGGRETQYF
TGTGCCAGCAGCTCGGAGCGGGGGGGCCGGGAGACCCAGTACTTC
>13|NA|NA|TRBV27|TRBJ1-1
CASSLGRDTEAFF
TGTGCCAGCAGCCTGGGACGGGACACTGAAGCTTTCTTT
>12|NA|NA|TRBV5-6|TRBJ2-2
CASSSYTGELFF
TGTGCCAGCAGCTCTTACACCGGGGAGCTGTTTTTT
>14|NA|NA|TRBV9|TRBJ2-5
CASSGTVERETQYF
TGTGCCAGCAGCGGGACAGTAGAGCGAGAGACCCAGTACTTC
>17|NA|NA|TRBV7-8|TRBJ1-3
CASSLVRDGSSGNTIYF
TGTGCCAGCAGCTTAGTCCGGGACGGAAGCTCTGGAAACACCATATATTTT
>16|NA|TRBD2|TRBV7-6|TRBJ2-1
CASSLSGFSSYNEQFF
TGTGCCAGCAGTCTTAGCGGGTTCAGCTCCTACAATGAGCAGTTCTTC
>13|NA|NA|TRBV7-9|TRBJ1-1
CASSFQVNTEAFF
TGTGCCAGCAGCTTTCAAGTGAACACTGAAGCTTTCTTT
>11|NA|NA|TRBV27|TRBJ2-3
CGVGPTDTQYF
TGTGGGGTTGGGCCCACAGATACGCAGTATTTT
>15|NA|NA|TRBV6-5|TRBJ2-3
CASSAYSQATDTQYF
TGTGCCAGCAGTGCCTATAGCCAGGCCACAGATACGCAGTATTTT
>14|NA|NA|TRBV29-1|TRBJ1-4
CSVEDHGVNEKLFF
TGCAGCGTTGAAGATCATGGTGTTAATGAAAAACTGTTTTTT
>12|NA|NA|TRBV6-1|TRBJ1-5
CASSTGNQPQHF
TGTGCCAGCAGTACAGGGAATCAGCCCCAGCATTTT
>16|NA|NA|TRBV5-5|TRBJ1-2
CASSLTPNPILYGYTF
TGTGCCAGCAGCCTTACCCCCAACCCTATACTCTATGGCTACACCTTC
>12|NA|NA|TRBV18|TRBJ2-1
CASSSQLGEQFF
TGTGCCAGCTCATCCCAGCTAGGTGAGCAGTTCTTC
>17|NA|TRBD1|TRBV23-1|TRBJ1-4
CASSQPGQGATNEKLFF
TGCGCCAGCAGTCAACCGGGACAGGGGGCAACTAATGAAAAACTGTTTTTT
>15|NA|NA|TRBV11-2|TRBJ1-6
CASSLDLHYNSPLHF
TGTGCCAGCAGCTTAGATCTACACTATAATTCACCCCTCCACTTT
>14|NA|TRBD1|TRBV6-1|TRBJ1-4
CASSLNRGSEKLFF
TGTGCCAGCAGTTTAAACAGGGGGAGTGAAAAACTGTTTTTT
>12|NA|NA|TRBV28|TRBJ1-1
CASSLRVTEAFF
TGTGCCAGCAGTTTGCGGGTCACTGAAGCTTTCTTT
>10|medium-sized|NA|TRBV7-9|TRBJ2-7
CASSPREQYF
TGTGCCAGCAGTCCGAGAGAGCAGTACTTC
>11|NA|NA|TRBV6-1|TRBJ2-7
CAGRLGHEQYF
TGTGCCGGCCGCCTGGGCCACGAGCAGTACTTC
>13|NA|NA|TRBV19|TRBJ1-5
CASSPGVSKPQHF
TGTGCCAGTAGCCCGGGGGTTTCGAAGCCCCAGCATTTT
>17|NA|NA|TRBV4-2|TRBJ2-7
CASSQVDDRSTVYEQYF
TGTGCCAGCAGCCAAGTTGATGACAGAAGTACCGTCTACGAGCAGTACTTC
>13|medium-sized|NA|TRBV9|TRBJ1-5
CASSVGGTQPQHF
TGTGCCAGCAGCGTAGGAGGGACTCAGCCCCAGCATTTT